This section outlines one T cell receptor (beta chain) sequence together with its context. The data are from a study of regulatory T cells in long-lasting Graves disease. The CDR3 loop spans 14 amino acids. Germline values: CDR1 LGHDT, CDR2 YNNKEL (reference sequence). The V gene end was trimmed by 5 bases and the J gene end by 6 bases; junction bases not matched to a gene: 3. As for time point: newly diagnosed GD, antithyroid drugs for less than 3 months. The TCR library was prepared using RNA isolated from PBMCs. Building of the TCR beta libraries involved iRepertoire HTBI primers and Arm-PCR of CDR3 regions. TCRdb independently ran MiXCR on the multiplex PCR reads; one entry per CDR3 protein. The table records approximately 560,000 distinct CDR3 sequences, about 16% of them present only once. The sample was also reused in another study, on T cells in Graves' hyperthyroidism and ophthalmopathy.

The sequence was collected from a man aged 18 to 35 with Graves disease. This material consisted of peripheral blood mononuclear cells (PBMCs), taken at new diagnosis, from a patient treated with antithyroid drugs. The chain recombines TRBV3-1 with TRBJ2-1; 11 nucleotides align to TRBD2. CDR3 sequence reads: CASSSGTSGNEQFF. The CDR3 DNA follows: TGTGCCAGCAGCTCCGGGACTAGCGGCAATGAGCAGTTCTTC.